A selection of T cell receptor beta chains follows, all from one sample in a study of cytomegalovirus exposure and HLA in healthy donors. The assay was immunoSEQ multiplex PCR, and TCRdb's table has in-frame clones only and misses some. The table lists about 95,000 clones, roughly two thirds of them singletons, with over 12% in the top ten. The specimen sequenced was PBMCs. These receptors all stem from a woman aged 45 to 65 in good health and CMV-seropositive. Each CDR3 is given with its conserved first and last residue. D genes are given only for firm matches. Size is stated for part of the rows, as once, few or many counts, or as a class when the clone is expanded.

>TRBJ1-1|TRBV30|.|.
CACVMGATEAFF
TGTGCCTGCGTGATGGGGGCCACTGAAGCTTTCTTT
>TRBJ2-1|TRBV19|.|.
CASSLAVLSSYNEQFF
TGTGCCAGTAGTTTAGCGGTTCTTAGCTCCTACAATGAGCAGTTCTTC
>TRBJ2-1|TRBV6-4|few|.
CASSDWEMGEQFF
TGTGCCAGCAGTGACTGGGAGATGGGTGAGCAGTTCTTC
>TRBJ2-3|TRBV19|few|TRBD2
CASSGRLAESTDTQYF
TGTGCCAGTAGTGGCCGACTAGCGGAGAGCACAGATACGCAGTATTTT
>TRBJ2-7|TRBV5-1|once|.
CASSYSYEQYF
TGCGCCAGCAGCTATAGCTACGAGCAGTACTTC
>TRBJ1-4|TRBV5-1|.|TRBD1
CASSLYATGTNEKLFF
TGCGCCAGCAGCTTGTACGCGACAGGGACTAATGAAAAACTGTTTTTT
>TRBJ2-1|TRBV12-5|.|TRBD2
CASGPGTSGYNEQFF
TGTGCTAGTGGCCCCGGGACTAGCGGATACAATGAGCAGTTCTTC
>TRBJ2-7|TRBV27|.|TRBD1
CASSPRPPGQDRPYEQYF
TGTGCCAGCAGTCCAAGGCCCCCGGGACAGGATCGCCCCTACGAGCAGTACTTC
>TRBJ1-4|TRBV7-6|.|.
CASSAGLGDEKLFF
TGTGCCAGCAGCGCGGGACTTGGGGATGAAAAACTGTTTTTT
>TRBJ1-4|TRBV5-4|few|TRBD1
CASSFMVGTGQGNEKLFF
TGTGCCAGCAGCTTCATGGTTGGGACGGGACAGGGGAATGAAAAACTGTTTTTT
>TRBJ1-1|TRBV18|.|.
CASSPGPGIFTEAFF
TGTGCCAGCTCACCAGGCCCGGGGATATTCACTGAAGCTTTCTTT
>TRBJ2-6|TRBV28|few|TRBD1
CASSLGQAGANVLTF
TGTGCCAGCAGTTTAGGACAGGCTGGGGCCAACGTCCTGACTTTC
>TRBJ1-2|TRBV18|.|TRBD1
CASSPRPSTGTANYGYTF
TGTGCCAGCTCACCCAGACCCTCAACCGGGACAGCTAACTATGGCTACACCTTC
>TRBJ2-3|TRBV6-5|few|.
CASSYSRADTQYF
TGTGCCAGCAGTTACAGCCGGGCAGATACGCAGTATTTT
>TRBJ1-2|TRBV12-5|few|.
CASGPNRDPLYGYTF
TGTGCTAGTGGTCCAAACAGGGATCCCCTATATGGCTACACCTTC
>TRBJ2-7|TRBV7-2|once|TRBD2
CASSLSGTSGRYWSYEQYF
TGTGCCAGCAGCTTATCTGGGACTAGCGGGCGATATTGGTCCTACGAGCAGTACTTC
>TRBJ2-7|TRBV7-3|.|.
CASSLTMPTVRVEEQYF
TGTGCCAGCAGCTTAACGATGCCAACGGTGCGGGTAGAAGAGCAGTACTTC
>TRBJ2-1|TRBV7-8|few|.
CASSLAVENEQFF
TGTGCCAGCAGCTTAGCGGTAGAGAATGAGCAGTTCTTC
>TRBJ2-7|TRBV5-6|.|.
CASSLGAASYEQYF
TGTGCCAGCAGCTTGGGGGCAGCCTCCTACGAGCAGTACTTC
>TRBJ2-5|TRBV11-1|.|TRBD1
CASSGGRGTGGLGQETQYF
TGTGCCAGCAGCGGGGGCCGCGGGACAGGGGGCTTGGGTCAAGAGACCCAGTACTTC
>TRBJ2-5|TRBV28|.|TRBD2
CASSTREGPAETQYF
TGTGCCAGCAGCACCCGGGAGGGGCCGGCGGAGACCCAGTACTTC
>TRBJ1-5|TRBV6-5|.|.
CASAEGWDNQPQHF
TGTGCCAGCGCGGAGGGATGGGACAATCAGCCCCAGCATTTT
>TRBJ2-5|TRBV27|.|.
CASSLWAGQETQYF
TGTGCCAGCAGTTTATGGGCGGGACAGGAGACCCAGTACTTC
>TRBJ1-2|TRBV6-6|.|.
CASSPLEEIYGYTF
TGTGCCAGCAGTCCCCTGGAGGAGATCTATGGCTACACCTTC
>TRBJ1-6|TRBV5-5|.|TRBD1
CASSSGTGDSPLHF
TGTGCCAGCAGCTCCGGGACAGGGGACTCACCCCTCCACTTT
>TRBJ2-2|TRBV29-1|.|.
CSVRPLEQGNTGELFF
TGCAGCGTTCGTCCTCTGGAACAGGGGAACACCGGGGAGCTGTTTTTT
>TRBJ2-5|TRBV12-5|.|TRBD2
CASGLGAGGETQYF
TGTGCTAGTGGTTTGGGGGCGGGAGGAGAGACCCAGTACTTC
>TRBJ2-5|TRBV6-1|.|.
CASSLDRNQETQYF
TGTGCCAGCAGCCTCGACAGGAACCAAGAGACCCAGTACTTC
>TRBJ1-3|TRBV9|.|TRBD1
CASSAQQGTANTIYF
TGTGCCAGCAGCGCGCAACAGGGGACGGCAAACACCATATATTTT